The entry below gives a single TCR beta chain sequence along with its context. This entry is derived from a study of CD8 T cells in Susac syndrome. With random hexamers, roughly 0.5 to 1 ug RNA was reverse transcribed. TCRdb ran MiXCR on the immunoSEQ multiplex PCR reads and lists one entry per CDR3 protein. Here the sample spans 150,000 to 160,000 distinct CDR3 sequences, 85% to 95% being singletons. The CDR3 sequence is 15 residues long. V shed 5 bases, J shed 0 bases, and the junction held 5 bases outside the gene matches. Germline lookup yields CDR1 SGHNT and CDR2 YYREEE (reference sequence). This chain joins TRBV5-4 and TRBJ2-3; 8 nucleotides match TRBD2. The sample comprised CD4+ T cells from PBMCs. The source is a human donor with Susac syndrome. CDR3 region: CASRIGGGSTDTQYF. CDR3 sequence (DNA): TGTGCCAGCAGGATTGGCGGGGGGAGCACAGATACGCAGTATTTT. Based on the CDR3 plus reference TRBV5-4 and TRBJ2-3, the full variable domain is ETGVTQSPTHLIKTRGQQVTLRCSSQSGHNTVSWYQQALGQGPQFIFQYYREEENGRGNFPPRFSGLQFPNYSSELNVNALELDDSALYLCASRIGGGSTDTQYFGPGTRLTVL.